This record looks at one T cell receptor (beta chain) sequence and its context. The record originates from a study of shared clonotypes between healthy human individuals. The V segment lost 0 bases and the J segment 7 bases; nucleotides outside the gene matches: 11. The CDR3 sequence is 18 residues long. Germline loops: CDR1 SGHDT, CDR2 YYEEEE. Profiled with immunoSEQ multiplex PCR; TCRdb holds only in-frame clones, not every one. Among roughly 1.5 million clones listed, approximately 98% were seen once. The V call is TRBV5-6, the J call TRBJ2-1, with 12 bases fitting TRBD2. Sample: naive CD4+ T cells sorted from blood. Described subset: CD45RA+ positively selected. The sequence came from a young man in good health. DNA of the CDR3: TGTGCCAGCAGCTTGGTAATTTTTGGCACTAGCGGGAGGAATGAGCAGTTCTTC. As protein: CASSLVIFGTSGRNEQFF. Supplemented by reference TRBV5-6 and TRBJ2-1, the full variable domain reads DAGVTQSPTHLIKTRGQQVTLRCSPKSGHDTVSWYQQALGQGPQFIFQYYEEEERQRGNFPDRFSGHQFPNYSSELNVNALLLGDSALYLCASSLVIFGTSGRNEQFFGPGTRLTVL.